These 5 T cell receptor beta chains share one sample of origin, sequenced in a study of a mutant IDH1 vaccine in newly diagnosed glioma. Time point defined: week 11, during vaccination. Doses comprised 300 ug of mutant IDH1 20-mer peptide each, plus topical imiquimod. Antigen specificity for these receptors is unknown. The data were produced by immunoSEQ multiplex PCR, yet TCRdb's version contains in-frame clones alone and is incomplete. The data contain approximately 61,000 clones, 75% to 85% of them singletons. The specimen was PBMCs, collected from a glioma patient whose treatment included an IDH1 peptide vaccine. The receptors originated from a man aged 45-60 years with glioma.

The genes are TRBV19 and TRBJ1-2; TRBD1 aligns across 8 bases. After removal of 5 bases from V and 7 bases from J, the junction contained 18 bases not matched to a gene. The CDR3 totals 17 residues. The germline V gene encodes CDR1 LNHDA and CDR2 SQIVND (reference sequence). CDR3 nucleotide sequence: TGTGCCAGTAGTTTCCGACAGGGGTCCCCTATCCTCCGTGGCTACACCTTC. This sequence encodes CASSFRQGSPILRGYTF.

This clone was recorded only once. The chain employs TRBV5-1 and TRBJ2-3; 11 bases line up with TRBD2. The germline gives CDR1 SGHRS, CDR2 YFSETQ. This CDR3 is built from 16 residues. The junction had 7 bases not matched to a gene; V was cut back by 4 bases and J by 3 bases. The CDR3 DNA is TGCGCCAGCAGCCCCGAGGGACTAGCGGTAACAGATACGCAGTATTTT. Translated, it gives CASSPEGLAVTDTQYF.

The rearrangement links TRBV6-5 to TRBJ1-2, with D unresolved. Per the germline V gene, CDR1 is MNHEY and CDR2 is SVGAGI. This CDR3 is 15 amino acids long. V lost 2 bases to trimming and J lost 6 bases, with 16 bases between them. This chain's CDR3 is CASSYELGRFDGYTF. The CDR3 nucleotides are TGTGCCAGCAGTTACGAACTGGGCAGGTTTGATGGCTACACCTTC.

This clone has only one observation. CDR3 nucleotides: TGTGCCAGCACACCTACAGGCTTAGATGGCTACACCTTC. Translation: CASTPTGLDGYTF. The genes are TRBV5-8 and TRBJ1-2, with a weak D call TRBD1 (5 bases). The CDR3 runs 13 residues. Germline loops: CDR1 SGHTS, CDR2 YDEGEE. The V gene lost 6 bases and the J gene lost 6 bases, with 15 bases spanning the gap.

The chain employs TRBV7-2 and TRBJ2-3; weak D call: TRBD2 (7 bases). The CDR3 is 15 amino acids. Germline CDR1 SGHTA, CDR2 FQGNSA. V lost 7 bases, J lost 2 bases, and 16 bases lay in between. The DNA for the CDR3 is TGTGCCAGCAACTACGGGGGGCCTTACACAGATACGCAGTATTTT. Its protein product is CASNYGGPYTDTQYF.